This TCR beta chain is drawn from a study of blood T cell repertoires in COVID-19. On the study more broadly: Acute and convalescent COVID-19 specimens originated in the United States, Italy and Spain. T cells, B-cell-depleted T cells, or PBMCs supplied cDNA or gDNA.

As originally analysed: Using reference gene primer amplification, nucleated cell counts were estimated. Some clones are missing from TCRdb's copy, which holds only in-frame ones; the method was immunoSEQ multiplex PCR. V and J calls and clone size are those listed in that table; D and trimming were worked out from the DNA. The sample has under 85,000 clones, around 83% seen once; the top ten hold around 5%. Trimming cost V 0 bases and J 3 bases, with 7 bases left between them. This CDR3 spans 14 amino acids. Germline V gene sequence: CDR1 SGHAT, CDR2 FQNNGV. This chain joins TRBV11-2 and TRBJ2-3; D is unclear. The TCR comes from a man between 50 and 59 years old with active COVID-19. Input material: peripheral blood. CDR3 DNA: TGTGCCAGCAGCTTAGATCGGTCTACAGATACGCAGTATTTT. Protein sequence: CASSLDRSTDTQYF.